The sample holds many counts of the clone carrying this T cell receptor (beta chain). Its antigen remains unidentified. Unique molecular identifiers were built into the TCRbeta library. TCRdb analysed the PCR reads with MiXCR anew, one entry per CDR3 protein. Of approximately 490,000 distinct CDR3 sequences listed, approximately 10% are singletons. The record originates from a study of T-cell reconstitution after alpha-beta-depleted transplantation in children. General study points: Roughly two months post-transplant, alpha-beta T cells reportedly originated from several hundred graft clones that had expanded. From surviving recipient T cells and thymic progenitors came the high day-60 TCRbeta diversity observed in some patients. T-cell counts and diversity were attributed mostly to newly produced T cells one year after transplant.

From germline, CDR1 is SGHRS and CDR2 YFSETQ. The CDR3 contains 15 residues. V shed 0 bases and J shed 6 bases, with 12 bases lying between them. This clonotype originated in a child aged 2 to 15 with inherited bone marrow failure, due to receive a stem cell transplant. V gene TRBV5-1 combines with J gene TRBJ2-2; the D gene is possibly TRBD2 (6 bases). Sequencing was performed on PBMCs, taken before TCRalphabeta/CD19-depleted stem cell transplant. The CDR3 here is CASSLALASPGELFF. DNA of the CDR3: TGCGCCAGCAGCTTGGCTCTAGCGTCCCCCGGGGAGCTGTTTTTT.